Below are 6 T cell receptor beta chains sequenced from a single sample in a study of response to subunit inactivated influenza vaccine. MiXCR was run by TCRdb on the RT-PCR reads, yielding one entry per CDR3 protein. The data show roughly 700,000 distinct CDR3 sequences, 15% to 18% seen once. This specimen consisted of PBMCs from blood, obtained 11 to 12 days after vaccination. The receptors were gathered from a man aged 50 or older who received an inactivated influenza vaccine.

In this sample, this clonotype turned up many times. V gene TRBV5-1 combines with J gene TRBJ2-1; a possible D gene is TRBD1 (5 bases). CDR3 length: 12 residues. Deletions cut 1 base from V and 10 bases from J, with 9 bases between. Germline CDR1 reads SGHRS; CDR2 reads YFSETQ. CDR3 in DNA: TGCGCCAGCAGCTTGCAGGGATTCGAGCAGTTCTTC. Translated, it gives CASSLQGFEQFF.

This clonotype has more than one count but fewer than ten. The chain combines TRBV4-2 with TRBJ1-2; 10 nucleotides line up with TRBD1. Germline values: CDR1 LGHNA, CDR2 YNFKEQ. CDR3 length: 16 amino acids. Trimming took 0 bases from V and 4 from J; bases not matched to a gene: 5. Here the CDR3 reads CASSQDGTGASYGYTF. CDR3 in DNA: TGTGCCAGCAGCCAAGATGGGACAGGGGCGAGCTATGGCTACACCTTC.

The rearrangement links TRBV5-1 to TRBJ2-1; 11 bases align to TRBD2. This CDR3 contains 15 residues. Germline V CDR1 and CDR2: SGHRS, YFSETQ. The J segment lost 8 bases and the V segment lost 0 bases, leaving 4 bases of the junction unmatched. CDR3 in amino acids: CASSLGTSGRYEQFF. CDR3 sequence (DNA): TGCGCCAGCAGCTTGGGGACTAGCGGGCGCTATGAGCAGTTCTTC.

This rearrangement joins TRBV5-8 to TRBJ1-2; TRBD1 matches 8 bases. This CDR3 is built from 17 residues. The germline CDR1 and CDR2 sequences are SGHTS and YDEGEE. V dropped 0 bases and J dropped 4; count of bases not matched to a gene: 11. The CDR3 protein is CASSLVARTGLSYGYTF. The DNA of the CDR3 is TGTGCCAGCAGCTTGGTCGCTCGGACAGGGTTGAGCTATGGCTACACCTTC.

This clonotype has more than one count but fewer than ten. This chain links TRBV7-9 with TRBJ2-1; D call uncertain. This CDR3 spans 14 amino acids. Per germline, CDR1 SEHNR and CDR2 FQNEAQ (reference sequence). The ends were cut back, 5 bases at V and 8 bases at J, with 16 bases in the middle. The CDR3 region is CASSPTGSFDEQFF. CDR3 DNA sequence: TGTGCCAGCAGCCCTACCGGGTCCTTCGATGAGCAGTTCTTC.

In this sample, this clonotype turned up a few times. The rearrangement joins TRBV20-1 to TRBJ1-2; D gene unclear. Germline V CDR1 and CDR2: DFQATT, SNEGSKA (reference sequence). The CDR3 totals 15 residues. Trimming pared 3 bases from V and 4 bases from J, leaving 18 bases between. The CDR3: CSASIDPAILYGYTF. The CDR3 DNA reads TGCAGTGCTAGTATCGATCCAGCGATCCTCTATGGCTACACCTTC.